Shown below are 32 T cell receptor beta chains from a single sample sequenced in a study of blood T cell repertoires in COVID-19. Generated by immunoSEQ multiplex PCR, the TCRdb table keeps only in-frame clones and is missing some. This table has under 25,000 clones, roughly four fifths appearing once. Sequenced input: peripheral blood. All receptors come from a man aged 70 or older with acute or convalescent COVID-19.

The chain uses TRBV29-1 and TRBJ1-1, with D possibly being TRBD1 (5 bases). The germline V and J ends were trimmed by 4 bases and 4 bases, with 19 bases remaining between them. The CDR3 loop spans 15 amino acids. CDR1 and CDR2 from the germline V gene are SQVTM and ANQGSEA. The CDR3 nucleotides are TGCAGCGTTGGAGGCCGGACATCATCGTCCACTGAAGCTTTCTTT. Translation: CSVGGRTSSSTEAFF.

This clone was seen only once. The V and J genes are TRBV3-1 (or the pseudogene TRBV3-2) and TRBJ2-3, with a possible D match to TRBD2 (6 bases). The CDR3 is made up of 15 amino acids. The germline V and J ends were trimmed by 2 bases and 2 bases, with 11 bases remaining between them. Germline V gene sequence: CDR1 LGHDT, CDR2 YNNKEL (reference sequence). The CDR3 loop reads CASSQQGGATDTQYF. The CDR3 coding sequence is TGTGCCAGCAGCCAACAAGGCGGGGCCACAGATACGCAGTATTTT.

V and J are TRBV7-2 and TRBJ1-1; 7 nucleotides match TRBD1. Trimming took 6 bases from V and 0 from J; bases not matched to a gene: 4. Germline CDR1 is SGHTA and CDR2 is FQGNSA. The CDR3 is made up of 14 amino acids. The CDR3 bases are TGTGCCAGCAGACTTGACAGGGTGAACACTGAAGCTTTCTTT. Protein product: CASRLDRVNTEAFF.

The chain joins TRBV7-9 to TRBJ1-2, with 8 bases identical to TRBD1. This CDR3 has 15 residues. Germline trimming cut 1 base from V and 6 bases from J; bases unmatched to any gene: 7. Per germline, CDR1 SEHNR and CDR2 FQNEAQ (reference sequence). CDR3 DNA: TGTGCCAGCAGCTTAGATCCCAGGGGGCGGGATGGCTACACCTTC. Its protein is CASSLDPRGRDGYTF. Full variable domain (missing parts from reference TRBV7-9 and TRBJ1-2): DTGVSQNPRHKITKRGQNVTFRCDPISEHNRLYWYRQTLGQGPEFLTYFQNEAQLEKSRLLSDRFSAERPKGSFSTLEIQRTEQGDSAMYLCASSLDPRGRDGYTFGSGTRLTVV.

With respect to this clone: Its ends do not fully match the called genes, so a read error is possible. The chain uses TRBV5-1 and TRBJ1-2; the match to TRBD1 covers 8 bases. Germline V gene sequence: CDR1 SGHRS, CDR2 YFSETQ. This CDR3 comprises 14 residues. The CDR3 nucleotides read TGCGCCAGCGGCTTGGGAACAGGGGGTTATGGCTACACCTTC. It codes for CASGLGTGGYGYTF.

V usage is TRBV21-1 and J usage is TRBJ1-5; whether TRBD1, the table's D call, matches the DNA was not checked. TRBV21-1 is annotated as a pseudogene. The CDR3 is made up of 20 amino acids. The CDR3 DNA sequence: TGTGCCAGCAGCAAAGCCTTCGCGGGACAGGGGGAATATAGCAATCAGCCCCAGCATTTT. The encoded protein is CASSKAFAGQGEYSNQPQHF.

The chain joins TRBV15 to TRBJ2-7; D not resolved. Trimming took off 3 bases at V and 4 bases at J, with 7 bases between the two ends. The germline V gene encodes CDR1 LNHNV and CDR2 YYDKDF (reference sequence). CDR3 length: 12 residues. CDR3 sequence: CATSSEVYEQYF. CDR3 in DNA: TGTGCCACCAGCAGTGAGGTATACGAGCAGTACTTC.

The rearrangement uses TRBV5-6 and TRBJ1-2, with 8 nucleotides matching TRBD1. J was trimmed by 7 bases and V by 1 base; bases with no gene match: 6. This CDR3 has 14 residues. CDR1 is SGHDT and CDR2 is YYEEEE in the germline V gene. CDR3 nucleotide sequence: TGTGCCAGCAGCTTGACAGGGGGGGCTTTTGGCTACACCTTC. This translates into CASSLTGGAFGYTF. Full variable domain (rest looked up from reference TRBV5-6 and TRBJ1-2): DAGVTQSPTHLIKTRGQQVTLRCSPKSGHDTVSWYQQALGQGPQFIFQYYEEEERQRGNFPDRFSGHQFPNYSSELNVNALLLGDSALYLCASSLTGGAFGYTFGSGTRLTVV.

The rearrangement joins TRBV7-2 to TRBJ1-1, with D tentatively TRBD1 (6 bases). Between the trimmed V and J ends, which lost 8 bases and 4 bases, there was a span of 11 bases. The CDR3 consists of 12 residues. Germline CDR1 is SGHTA and CDR2 is FQGNSA. CDR3 coding DNA: TGTGCCAGCGGTCAGGGGTTCACTGAAGCTTTCTTT. Protein sequence: CASGQGFTEAFF.

This clone has a single count. The chain combines TRBV6-5 with TRBJ1-2, with D possibly matching TRBD1 (5 bases). In germline, CDR1 is MNHEY, CDR2 SVGAGI. The ends were cut back, 2 bases at V and 4 bases at J, with 8 bases in the middle. This CDR3 is 13 amino acids long. Here the CDR3 reads CASSYGGFYGYTF. The DNA of the CDR3 is TGTGCCAGCAGTTACGGGGGGTTCTATGGCTACACCTTC.

V usage is TRBV5-4 and J usage is TRBJ2-2, with 7 bases fitting TRBD2. V was clipped by 4 bases and J by 6 bases; unmatched bases: 12. Germline CDR1 and CDR2: SGHNT and YYREEE (reference sequence). This CDR3 is 16 amino acids long. CDR3 loop: CASSRGGGSVSGELFF. The CDR3 DNA reads as TGTGCCAGCAGCCGCGGCGGCGGGAGTGTCTCCGGGGAGCTGTTTTTT. The full variable domain, completed using reference TRBV5-4 and TRBJ2-2, is ETGVTQSPTHLIKTRGQQVTLRCSSQSGHNTVSWYQQALGQGPQFIFQYYREEENGRGNFPPRFSGLQFPNYSSELNVNALELDDSALYLCASSRGGGSVSGELFFGEGSRLTVL.

The chain joins TRBV10-3 to TRBJ2-5; tentatively, D is TRBD2 (6 bases). The CDR3 sequence is 13 residues long. Germline V gene lookup returns CDR1 ENHRY and CDR2 SYGVKD. Trimming shortened V by 6 bases and J by 5 bases, and 13 bases separated the two germline ends. The CDR3 DNA follows: TGTGCCATCAGCCCTGGAGGGATCGAGACCCAGTACTTC. Translation: CAISPGGIETQYF.

The V call is TRBV29-1, the J call TRBJ2-1, with 12 bases matching TRBD1. J lost 8 bases, V lost 3 bases, and 11 bases had no gene match. This CDR3 is 16 amino acids long. The germline V gene encodes CDR1 SQVTM and CDR2 ANQGSEA. This CDR3 is CSVDYAGQGAVDEQFF. Here the CDR3 DNA reads TGCAGCGTTGATTATGCGGGACAGGGGGCGGTCGATGAGCAGTTCTTC.

This chain connects TRBV2 to TRBJ1-2, with TRBD1 matching 9 bases. The junction had 7 bases not matched to a gene; V was cut back by 6 bases and J by 2 bases. CDR3 length: 15 amino acids. The germline CDR1 and CDR2 sequences are SNHLY and FYNNEI. Written as DNA, the CDR3 is TGTGCCAGCAGCAAAAGACAGGGGGAAAACTATGGCTACACCTTC. Amino acids: CASSKRQGENYGYTF.

The rearrangement uses TRBV11-2 and TRBJ1-1, with TRBD1 matching over 8 bases. CDR3 size: 19 residues. J gave up 5 bases and V 7 bases, and 24 bases lay outside the gene matches. Germline values: CDR1 SGHAT, CDR2 FQNNGV. The CDR3 here is CASTPRFRGPGQVWTEAFF. As DNA, the CDR3 is TGTGCCAGCACCCCACGATTCAGGGGGCCAGGCCAGGTATGGACTGAAGCTTTCTTT.

This clone has only one observation. The chain joins TRBV19 to TRBJ1-1; maybe TRBD1 (5 bases). The ends were cut back, 8 bases at V and 4 bases at J, with 20 bases in the middle. This CDR3 has 15 amino acids. Germline V CDR1 and CDR2: LNHDA, SQIVND (reference sequence). This chain's CDR3 is CASANPAGITTEAFF. The CDR3 DNA sequence: TGTGCCAGTGCGAACCCGGCAGGGATTACCACTGAAGCTTTCTTT.

The rearrangement joins TRBV19 to TRBJ1-1, with 8 bases identical to TRBD1. CDR1 is LNHDA and CDR2 is SQIVND in the germline V gene (reference sequence). CDR3 size: 14 residues. The V gene end was trimmed by 3 bases and the J gene end by 10 bases; junction bases not matched to a gene: 10. CDR3 loop: CASSIQGASRAAFF. DNA of the CDR3: TGTGCCAGTAGTATTCAGGGGGCGAGCCGTGCAGCTTTCTTT.

This chain joins TRBV28 and TRBJ2-2, with TRBD1 matching over 10 bases. CDR3 length: 17 residues. Germline V CDR1 and CDR2: MDHEN, SYDVKM. Germline trimming cut 6 bases from V and 3 bases from J; bases unmatched to any gene: 10. The CDR3 here is CASSLLPGQGHTGELFF. The DNA of the CDR3 is TGTGCCAGCAGCCTCCTTCCGGGACAGGGGCACACCGGGGAGCTGTTTTTT. The full variable domain, rest sourced from reference TRBV28 and TRBJ2-2, is DVKVTQSSRYLVKRTGEKVFLECVQDMDHENMFWYRQDPGLGLRLIYFSYDVKMKEKGDIPEGYSVSREKKERFSLILESASTNQTSMYLCASSLLPGQGHTGELFFGEGSRLTVL.

The table lists this clone with a count of one. The chain combines TRBV19 with TRBJ1-5; tentative D call: TRBD1 (5 bases). This CDR3 contains 14 residues. V was cut by 7 bases and J by 0 bases, with 10 bases left in between. Germline CDR1 reads LNHDA; CDR2 reads SQIVND (reference sequence). CDR3: CASNTGNSNQPQHF. The CDR3 coding sequence is TGTGCCAGTAATACAGGTAATAGCAATCAGCCCCAGCATTTT.

This clone showed up just a few times. The chain couples TRBV7-2 to TRBJ1-3; D is unresolved. V lost 5 bases, J lost 0 bases, and 8 bases lay in between. Germline assignment: CDR1 SGHTA and CDR2 FQGNSA. This CDR3 has 14 amino acids. CDR3 DNA: TGTGCCAGCAGCCCCGGTCTCTCTGGAAACACCATATATTTT. Its translation is CASSPGLSGNTIYF.

The rearrangement joins TRBV19 to TRBJ2-2; 8 positions agree with TRBD2. The ends lost 5 bases at V and 5 bases at J; junction bases unmatched: 7. CDR3 size: 15 residues. Germline lookup yields CDR1 LNHDA and CDR2 SQIVND (reference sequence). The CDR3 sequence: CASSLVGRATGELFF. The DNA of the CDR3 is TGTGCCAGTAGTTTAGTCGGGAGGGCTACCGGGGAGCTGTTTTTT.

This chain links TRBV15 with TRBJ2-3; tentatively, D is TRBD2 (6 bases). V gave up 1 base and J gave up 2 bases, with 13 bases separating them. The CDR3 extends over 16 amino acids. CDR1 and CDR2 (germline): LNHNV, YYDKDF (reference sequence). The CDR3 spells CATSRGRLGATDTQYF. CDR3 DNA: TGTGCCACCAGCAGAGGACGACTAGGCGCCACAGATACGCAGTATTTT.

CDR3 in DNA: TGTGCCAGCAGTTACCCACAGGGTTCTGGGGCCAACGTCCTGACTTTC. As protein: CASSYPQGSGANVLTF. V is TRBV6-6 and J is TRBJ2-6, with a tentative D call TRBD1 (6 bases). The CDR3 loop spans 16 amino acids. V lost 2 bases, J lost 1 base, and 9 bases lay in between. Germline values: CDR1 MNHNY, CDR2 SVGAGI (reference sequence).

The chain has TRBV14 and TRBJ1-2, with D hard to call. The CDR3 spans 15 residues. Germline-derived CDR1 and CDR2 are SGHDN and FVKESK. The ends were cut back, 4 bases at V and 8 bases at J, with 20 bases in the middle. The CDR3 DNA reads as TGTGCCAGCAGCCGCCTCTTCGGGTCCAGTCAGGGCTACACCTTC. Its translation is CASSRLFGSSQGYTF.

The V gene is TRBV2, the J gene TRBJ2-7, with TRBD2 matching 9 bases. This CDR3 is built from 16 residues. V lost 6 bases, J lost 3 bases, and 12 bases stayed unmatched. Germline-derived CDR1 and CDR2 are SNHLY and FYNNEI. The DNA of the CDR3 is TGTGCCAGCAGGATAGCGGGGGATCTAGGTGACTACGAGCAGTACTTC. Protein product: CASRIAGDLGDYEQYF.

J is TRBJ1-1 and V is TRBV7-9; unclear D gene. The CDR3 extends over 12 amino acids. The ends were cut back, 4 bases at V and 6 bases at J, with 9 bases in the middle. CDR1 and CDR2 from the germline V gene are SEHNR and FQNEAQ (reference sequence). In DNA, the CDR3 is TGTGCCAGCAGCTCTCTCTACTCTGAAGCTTTCTTT. Its translation is CASSSLYSEAFF.

The gene calls are TRBV9 and TRBJ2-7, with 7 bases aligning to TRBD2. J gave up 3 bases and V 2 bases, and 5 bases lay outside the gene matches. The CDR3 totals 14 residues. Germline V lookup: CDR1 SGDLS, CDR2 YYNGEE. CDR3 bases: TGTGCCAGCAGCGTGGGGGAGGGCTTCTACGAGCAGTACTTC. It translates to CASSVGEGFYEQYF. Combining the CDR3 with reference TRBV9 and TRBJ2-7 gives the whole variable domain DSGVTQTPKHLITATGQRVTLRCSPRSGDLSVYWYQQSLDQGLQFLIQYYNGEERAKGNILERFSAQQFPDLHSELNLSSLELGDSALYFCASSVGEGFYEQYFGPGTRLTVT.

This clone was observed once. The CDR3 reads CASSLRESYEAFF. CDR3 coding DNA: TGTGCCAGCAGCCTTCGAGAATCCTATGAAGCTTTCTTT. The chain links TRBV3-1 (or the pseudogene TRBV3-2) to TRBJ1-1; D is uncertain. Germline CDR1 is LGHDT and CDR2 is YNNKEL (reference sequence). The CDR3 length is 13 residues. Trimming removed 4 bases from V and 7 bases from J, with 13 bases in between.

The chain uses TRBV9 and TRBJ1-5; D might be TRBD1 (6 bases). This CDR3 is built from 14 residues. From germline, CDR1 is SGDLS and CDR2 YYNGEE. Trimming took 2 bases from V and 7 from J, leaving 13 bases between them. The CDR3 sequence: CASSVSGAEQPQHF. CDR3 sequence (DNA): TGTGCCAGCAGCGTTTCAGGGGCAGAGCAGCCCCAGCATTTT.

The chain carries TRBV4-2 and TRBJ1-4, with a tentative D call TRBD1 (5 bases). Trimming took off 1 base at V and 8 bases at J, with 14 bases between the two ends. This CDR3 region has 15 residues. Germline lookup yields CDR1 LGHNA and CDR2 YNFKEQ. The chain's CDR3 is CASSQVGQEGEKLFF. In DNA, the CDR3 is TGTGCCAGCAGCCAAGTAGGCCAGGAGGGGGAAAAACTGTTTTTT.

The chain carries TRBV7-9 and TRBJ2-2, with a weak D call TRBD1 (6 bases). Germline V gene sequence: CDR1 SEHNR, CDR2 FQNEAQ (reference sequence). Trimming cost V 5 bases and J 1 base, with 11 bases left between them. This CDR3 spans 15 amino acids. Written as DNA, the CDR3 is TGTGCCAGCAGCAAGGACAGAGTGAACACCGGGGAGCTGTTTTTT. Amino acids: CASSKDRVNTGELFF.

V usage is TRBV3-1 (or the pseudogene TRBV3-2) and J usage is TRBJ1-2; D may be TRBD1 (6 bases). Germline loops: CDR1 LGHDT, CDR2 YNNKEL (reference sequence). Trimming took 1 base from V and 0 from J, leaving 9 bases between them. The CDR3 covers 15 residues. The CDR3 sequence is CASSQGRGSNYGYTF. The CDR3 bases are TGTGCCAGCAGCCAAGGCAGGGGTTCTAACTATGGCTACACCTTC.